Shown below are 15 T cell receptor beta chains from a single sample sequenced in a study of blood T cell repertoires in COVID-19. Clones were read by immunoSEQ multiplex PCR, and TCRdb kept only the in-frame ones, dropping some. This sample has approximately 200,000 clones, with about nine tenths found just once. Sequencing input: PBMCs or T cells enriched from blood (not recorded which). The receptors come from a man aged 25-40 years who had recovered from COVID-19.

CDR3: CASSQAGNTEAFF. In DNA form, the CDR3 reads TGTGCCAGCAGCCAAGCGGGGAACACTGAAGCTTTCTTT. V is TRBV3-1 (or the pseudogene TRBV3-2) and J is TRBJ1-1; D gene unclear. V lost 1 base to trimming and J lost 1 base, with 4 bases between them. The CDR3 covers 13 residues. Looked up from germline, CDR1 is LGHDT and CDR2 is YNNKEL (reference sequence).

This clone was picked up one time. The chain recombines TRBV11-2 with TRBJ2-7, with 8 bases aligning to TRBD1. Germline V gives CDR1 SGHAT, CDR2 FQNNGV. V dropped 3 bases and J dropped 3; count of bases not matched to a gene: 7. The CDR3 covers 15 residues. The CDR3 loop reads CASSFTGGTSYEQYF. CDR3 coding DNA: TGTGCCAGCAGCTTCACAGGGGGTACTAGCTACGAGCAGTACTTC.

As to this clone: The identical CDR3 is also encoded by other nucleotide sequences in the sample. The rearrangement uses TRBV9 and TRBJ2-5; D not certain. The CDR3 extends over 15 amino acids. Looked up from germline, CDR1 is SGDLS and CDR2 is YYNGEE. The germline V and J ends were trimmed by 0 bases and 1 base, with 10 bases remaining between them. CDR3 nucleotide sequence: TGTGCCAGCAGCGTAGCTGGTACAAGCCAAGAGACCCAGTACTTC. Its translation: CASSVAGTSQETQYF.

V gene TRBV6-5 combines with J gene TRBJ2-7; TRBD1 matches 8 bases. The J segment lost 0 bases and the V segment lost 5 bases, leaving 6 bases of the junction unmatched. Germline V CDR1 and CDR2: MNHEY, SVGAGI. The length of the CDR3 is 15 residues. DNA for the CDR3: TGTGCCAGCAGTCAGGGACAGGTCAGCTCCTACGAGCAGTACTTC. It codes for CASSQGQVSSYEQYF.

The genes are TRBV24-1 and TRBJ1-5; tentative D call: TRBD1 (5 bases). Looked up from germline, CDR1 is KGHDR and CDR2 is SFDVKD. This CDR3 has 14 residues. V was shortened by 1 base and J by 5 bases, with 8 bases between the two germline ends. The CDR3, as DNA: TGTGCCACCAGTGATTTTAGGGGCGATCAGCCCCAGCATTTT. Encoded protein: CATSDFRGDQPQHF.

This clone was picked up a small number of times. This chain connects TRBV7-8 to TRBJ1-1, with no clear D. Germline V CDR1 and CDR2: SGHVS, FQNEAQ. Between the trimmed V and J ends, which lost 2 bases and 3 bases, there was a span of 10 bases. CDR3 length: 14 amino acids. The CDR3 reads CASSLRVGDTEAFF. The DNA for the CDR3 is TGTGCCAGCAGCTTACGGGTCGGGGACACTGAAGCTTTCTTT.

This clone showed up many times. CDR3 in amino acids: CASSQDGSGANVLTF. Written as DNA, the CDR3 is TGTGCCAGCAGTCAAGACGGGTCTGGGGCCAACGTCCTGACTTTC. The gene calls are TRBV6-2 or TRBV6-3 and TRBJ2-6; D gene ambiguous. V shed 5 bases and J shed 1 base, with 9 bases lying between them. Germline loops: CDR1 MNHEY, CDR2 SVGEGT. This CDR3 has 15 residues.

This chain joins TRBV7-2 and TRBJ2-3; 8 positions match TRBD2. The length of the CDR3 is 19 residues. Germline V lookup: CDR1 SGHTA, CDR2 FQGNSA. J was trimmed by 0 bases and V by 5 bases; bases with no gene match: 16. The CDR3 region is CASSTKPGLVISSTDTQYF. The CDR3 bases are TGTGCCAGCAGCACCAAACCGGGACTAGTGATCTCTAGCACAGATACGCAGTATTTT.

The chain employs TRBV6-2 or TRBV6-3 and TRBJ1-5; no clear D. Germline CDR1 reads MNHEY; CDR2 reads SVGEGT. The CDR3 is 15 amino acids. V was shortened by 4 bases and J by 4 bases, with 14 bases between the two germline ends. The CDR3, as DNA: TGTGCCAGCAGTTCACCCCGACACATTAATCAGCCCCAGCATTTT. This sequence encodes CASSSPRHINQPQHF.

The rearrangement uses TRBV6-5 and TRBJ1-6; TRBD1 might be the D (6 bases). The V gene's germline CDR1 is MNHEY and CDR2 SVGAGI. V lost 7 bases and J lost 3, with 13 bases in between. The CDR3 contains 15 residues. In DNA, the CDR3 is TGTGCCAGCAAGGAGGACAGAAACTATAATTCACCCCTCCACTTT. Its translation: CASKEDRNYNSPLHF.

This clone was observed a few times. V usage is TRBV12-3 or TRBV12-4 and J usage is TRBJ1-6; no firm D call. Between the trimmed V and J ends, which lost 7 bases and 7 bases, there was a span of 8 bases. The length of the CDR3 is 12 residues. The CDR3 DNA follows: TGTGCCAGCACCCTCTTGAATTCACCCCTCCACTTT. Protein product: CASTLLNSPLHF.

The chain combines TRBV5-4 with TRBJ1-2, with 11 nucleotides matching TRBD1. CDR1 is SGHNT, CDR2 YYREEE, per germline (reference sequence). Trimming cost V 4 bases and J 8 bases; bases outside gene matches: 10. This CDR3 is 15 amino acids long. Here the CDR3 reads CASSPYSGTGGGYTF. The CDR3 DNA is TGTGCCAGCAGCCCTTACTCCGGGACAGGGGGAGGCTACACCTTC.

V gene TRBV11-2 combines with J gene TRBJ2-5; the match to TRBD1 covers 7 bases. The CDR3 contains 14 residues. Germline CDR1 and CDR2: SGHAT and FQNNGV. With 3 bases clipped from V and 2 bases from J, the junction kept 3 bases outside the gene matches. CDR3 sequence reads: CASSLDRYQETQYF. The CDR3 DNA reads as TGTGCCAGCAGCTTGGACAGGTATCAAGAGACCCAGTACTTC. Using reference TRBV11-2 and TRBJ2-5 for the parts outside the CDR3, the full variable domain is EAGVAQSPRYKIIEKRQSVAFWCNPISGHATLYWYQQILGQGPKLLIQFQNNGVVDDSQLPKDRFSAERLKGVDSTLKIQPAKLEDSAVYLCASSLDRYQETQYFGPGTRLLVL.

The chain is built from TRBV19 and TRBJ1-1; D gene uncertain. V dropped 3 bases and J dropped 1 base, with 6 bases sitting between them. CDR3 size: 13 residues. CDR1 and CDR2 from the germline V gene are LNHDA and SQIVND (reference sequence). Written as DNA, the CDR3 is TGTGCCAGTAGTATTAGGAGGAACACTGAAGCTTTCTTT. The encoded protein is CASSIRRNTEAFF.

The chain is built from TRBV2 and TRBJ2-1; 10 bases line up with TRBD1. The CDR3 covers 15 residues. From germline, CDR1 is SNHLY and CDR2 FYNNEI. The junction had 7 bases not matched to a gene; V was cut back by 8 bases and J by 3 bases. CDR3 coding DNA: TGTGCCAGCCCCCCGGGGACAGGGGTCTACAATGAGCAGTTCTTC. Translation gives CASPPGTGVYNEQFF.